This T cell receptor beta chain was retrieved from a study of shared clonotypes between healthy human individuals. Libraries were prepared by immunoSEQ multiplex PCR; TCRdb keeps only in-frame clonotypes and omits some of them. The sample records about 470,000 clones, around 79% being singletons. Trimming took 5 bases from V and 3 from J, leaving 7 bases between them. The CDR3 spans 12 residues. Germline V CDR1 and CDR2: MNHNY, SVGAGI (reference sequence). This receptor was taken from a woman aged 40 to 50 in good health. Some clones in this sample may be carry-over from other donors' samples. V gene TRBV6-6 combines with J gene TRBJ2-5; D not certain. Sequenced material: PBMCs. The CDR3 loop is CASSRTEETQYF. CDR3 DNA: TGTGCCAGCAGTCGGACGGAAGAGACCCAGTACTTC.